This T cell receptor (beta chain) was sequenced during a study of technical replicates of blood from a handful of donors (dated by TCRdb to between 2016 and 2019). The library relied on the immunoSEQ multiplex PCR assay. Not all clones reach the TCRdb copy of this immuneACCESS table, which keeps in-frame sequences only. Checked studies attribute under half of the gap to unresolved V genes and leave the rest unexplained. A total of 60,000 to 90,000 clones appear in this sample, roughly 96% of them only once. The ten largest clones capture approximately 0.2% of the sample. Turning to this clone: The antigen this receptor binds is unknown. No base quality values were provided; no much bigger clone lies one nucleotide off.

Based on the germline V gene, the CDR1 and CDR2 sequences are SNHLY and FYNNEI. Its CDR3 holds 15 amino acids, cysteine through phenylalanine. Of all the DNA, just the CDR3 is kept, 45 bases in frame from base 1. V is cut back by 6 bases and J by 4 bases, with 4 bases in the junction unmatched. This sequence originates from a human donor in good health. Rearrangement joined TRBV2 to TRBJ2-2; TRBD1 agrees with 11 junctional bases. The specimen was T cells isolated from PBMCs. The CDR3 reads as follows: CASSGQGARTGELFF. At the DNA level, the sequence is TGTGCCAGCAGCGGACAGGGGGCGCGCACCGGGGAGCTGTTTTTT.